The 16 T cell receptor beta chains in this list originate from one sample, sequenced in a study of cytomegalovirus exposure and HLA in healthy donors. Amplification used 60 Vbeta primers and 13 Jbeta primers. The protocol was immunoSEQ multiplex PCR, while the TCRdb copy is restricted to in-frame clones and leaves out a portion. Here the sample spans more than 100,000 clones, roughly 71% being singletons. The sequencing input was PBMCs. The receptor set was obtained from a woman between 40 and 50 years old in good health and CMV-seronegative.

J is TRBJ1-6 and V is TRBV30; 7 positions match TRBD1. The V gene end was trimmed by 4 bases and the J gene end by 7 bases; junction bases not matched to a gene: 10. There are 15 residues in the CDR3. CDR1 is GTSNPN, CDR2 SVGIG, per germline (reference sequence). DNA of the CDR3: TGTGCCTGGAAAGGGGGCAAGGGCAGAAATTCACCCCTCCACTTT. This translates into CAWKGGKGRNSPLHF.

The V call is TRBV6-4, the J call TRBJ2-2; D ambiguous. Per germline, CDR1 MRHNA and CDR2 SNTAGT. Trimming took 10 bases from V and 0 from J, leaving 12 bases between them. This CDR3 spans 14 amino acids. The CDR3: CATCWQTNTGELFF. The CDR3 DNA reads TGTGCCACCTGTTGGCAGACGAACACCGGGGAGCTGTTTTTT.

The V gene is TRBV10-1, the J gene TRBJ1-2, with TRBD1 matching 9 bases. V shed 6 bases, J shed 6 bases, and the junction held 5 bases outside the gene matches. The CDR3 contains 13 residues. The germline V gene has CDR1 WNHNN and CDR2 SYGVQD (reference sequence). The CDR3, as DNA: TGCGCCAGCAGCCCCGGACAGGGGCATGGCTACACCTTC. It translates to CASSPGQGHGYTF.

The V call is TRBV7-9, the J call TRBJ2-7, with TRBD1 matching 8 bases. The trim removed 5 bases at V and 2 bases at J, leaving 11 bases unmatched. This CDR3 has 16 amino acids. Germline V CDR1 and CDR2: SEHNR, FQNEAQ (reference sequence). CDR3 in amino acids: CASSRQGASQAYEQYF. The CDR3 DNA sequence: TGTGCCAGCAGCCGTCAGGGGGCGAGTCAGGCCTACGAGCAGTACTTC.

V gene TRBV7-9 combines with J gene TRBJ1-6, with unresolved D. Germline V CDR1 and CDR2: SEHNR, FQNEAQ (reference sequence). CDR3 length: 14 residues. V was clipped by 1 base and J by 7 bases, with 8 bases between them. CDR3 sequence: CASSLGAENSPLHF. In DNA, the CDR3 is TGTGCCAGCAGCTTAGGGGCAGAGAATTCACCCCTCCACTTT.

This clone was counted between two and nine times. This sequence joins TRBV6-5 and TRBJ2-2, with 7 bases aligning to TRBD2. V trimming: 0 bases; J trimming: 5 bases; junction bases outside the gene matches: 3. The germline V gene encodes CDR1 MNHEY and CDR2 SVGAGI. The CDR3 spans 15 residues. The CDR3 here is CASSYSAGETGELFF. The CDR3 DNA sequence: TGTGCCAGCAGTTACTCGGCGGGGGAGACCGGGGAGCTGTTTTTT.

The chain has TRBV7-8 and TRBJ2-1, with 9 bases identical to TRBD1. Germline V gene lookup returns CDR1 SGHVS and CDR2 FQNEAQ. Trimming took 5 bases from V and 4 from J; bases not matched to a gene: 9. The CDR3 runs 16 residues. CDR3 bases: TGTGCCAGCAGCCTCTTCGCCGGGACAGGGTACAATGAGCAGTTCTTC. Translation gives CASSLFAGTGYNEQFF.

The chain uses TRBV4-1 and TRBJ2-5, with 14 bases fitting TRBD2. J gave up 2 bases and V 3 bases, and 11 bases lay outside the gene matches. The CDR3 is 19 residues long. The germline CDR1 and CDR2 sequences are MGHRA and YSYEKL. The CDR3 here is CASSQRGTSGGTRQETQYF. The CDR3 nucleotides are TGCGCCAGCAGCCAGAGAGGGACTAGCGGGGGAACAAGACAAGAGACCCAGTACTTC.

The V gene is TRBV6-6, the J gene TRBJ1-2, with 7 bases fitting TRBD1. Per the germline V gene, CDR1 is MNHNY and CDR2 is SVGAGI (reference sequence). This CDR3 contains 14 residues. The J segment lost 7 bases and the V segment lost 6 bases, leaving 11 bases of the junction unmatched. CDR3 sequence: CASRGDREFLGYTF. CDR3 DNA: TGTGCCAGCAGAGGGGACAGAGAGTTCCTTGGCTACACCTTC.

This chain connects TRBV29-1 to TRBJ2-7, with TRBD1 as a possible D gene (6 bases). This CDR3 spans 13 amino acids. The germline V gene encodes CDR1 SQVTM and CDR2 ANQGSEA. Trimming removed 3 bases from V and 7 bases from J, with 16 bases in between. CDR3 coding DNA: TGCAGCGTTGATTTGGGACAAGCCAGAGAGCAGTACTTC. This translates into CSVDLGQAREQYF.

The V call is TRBV10-3, the J call TRBJ2-7, with D tentatively TRBD2 (6 bases). Deletions cut 3 bases from V and 0 bases from J, with 6 bases between. The CDR3 length is 13 residues. Germline values: CDR1 ENHRY, CDR2 SYGVKD. The CDR3 DNA is TGTGCCATCAGTGACGGGGGCTCCTACGAGCAGTACTTC. Translation gives CAISDGGSYEQYF.

This clone was counted a few times. The CDR3 DNA follows: TGTGCCAGCAGCGTGACCCCGGGGACAGGGGGTTTCGTCTATGGCTACACCTTC. Amino acids: CASSVTPGTGGFVYGYTF. This rearrangement joins TRBV9 to TRBJ1-2; 11 positions match TRBD1. The germline V gene has CDR1 SGDLS and CDR2 YYNGEE. V shed 2 bases and J 4 bases; nucleotides not matched to a gene: 13. This CDR3 contains 18 residues.

The chain couples TRBV18 to TRBJ2-7; possibly TRBD1 for D (6 bases). The CDR3 sequence is 15 residues long. CDR1 KGHSH and CDR2 LQKENI come from the germline V gene. V shed 3 bases and J shed 7 bases, with 19 bases lying between them. CDR3 protein: CASSPVQGKGGEQYF. The CDR3 coding sequence is TGTGCCAGCTCACCCGTACAGGGAAAGGGTGGTGAGCAGTACTTC.

In DNA form, the CDR3 reads TGTGCCAGCAGTGACAGGGTGAAAGGCAGGAATGAGCAGTTCTTC. Its translation is CASSDRVKGRNEQFF. The gene calls are TRBV27 and TRBJ2-1; the match to TRBD1 covers 7 bases. V was clipped by 5 bases and J by 7 bases; unmatched bases: 11. The germline CDR1 and CDR2 sequences are MNHEY and SMNVEV (reference sequence). This CDR3 is built from 15 residues.

This clone was recorded once. This rearrangement joins TRBV25-1 to TRBJ2-2; TRBD1 agrees at 8 bases. J was trimmed by 1 base and V by 3 bases; bases with no gene match: 4. This CDR3 has 16 residues. From germline, CDR1 is MGHDK and CDR2 SYGVNS. CDR3 in DNA: TGTGCCAGCAGTGAGGCGGGGACAGGGAACACCGGGGAGCTGTTTTTT. Translated, it gives CASSEAGTGNTGELFF.

J is TRBJ1-1 and V is TRBV19; 7 bases line up with TRBD1. This CDR3 has 15 amino acids. Trimming cost V 3 bases and J 1 base; bases outside gene matches: 5. The V gene's germline CDR1 is LNHDA and CDR2 SQIVND (reference sequence). CDR3 in amino acids: CASSIPDRWNTEAFF. CDR3 nucleotide sequence: TGTGCCAGTAGTATCCCGGACAGGTGGAACACTGAAGCTTTCTTT.